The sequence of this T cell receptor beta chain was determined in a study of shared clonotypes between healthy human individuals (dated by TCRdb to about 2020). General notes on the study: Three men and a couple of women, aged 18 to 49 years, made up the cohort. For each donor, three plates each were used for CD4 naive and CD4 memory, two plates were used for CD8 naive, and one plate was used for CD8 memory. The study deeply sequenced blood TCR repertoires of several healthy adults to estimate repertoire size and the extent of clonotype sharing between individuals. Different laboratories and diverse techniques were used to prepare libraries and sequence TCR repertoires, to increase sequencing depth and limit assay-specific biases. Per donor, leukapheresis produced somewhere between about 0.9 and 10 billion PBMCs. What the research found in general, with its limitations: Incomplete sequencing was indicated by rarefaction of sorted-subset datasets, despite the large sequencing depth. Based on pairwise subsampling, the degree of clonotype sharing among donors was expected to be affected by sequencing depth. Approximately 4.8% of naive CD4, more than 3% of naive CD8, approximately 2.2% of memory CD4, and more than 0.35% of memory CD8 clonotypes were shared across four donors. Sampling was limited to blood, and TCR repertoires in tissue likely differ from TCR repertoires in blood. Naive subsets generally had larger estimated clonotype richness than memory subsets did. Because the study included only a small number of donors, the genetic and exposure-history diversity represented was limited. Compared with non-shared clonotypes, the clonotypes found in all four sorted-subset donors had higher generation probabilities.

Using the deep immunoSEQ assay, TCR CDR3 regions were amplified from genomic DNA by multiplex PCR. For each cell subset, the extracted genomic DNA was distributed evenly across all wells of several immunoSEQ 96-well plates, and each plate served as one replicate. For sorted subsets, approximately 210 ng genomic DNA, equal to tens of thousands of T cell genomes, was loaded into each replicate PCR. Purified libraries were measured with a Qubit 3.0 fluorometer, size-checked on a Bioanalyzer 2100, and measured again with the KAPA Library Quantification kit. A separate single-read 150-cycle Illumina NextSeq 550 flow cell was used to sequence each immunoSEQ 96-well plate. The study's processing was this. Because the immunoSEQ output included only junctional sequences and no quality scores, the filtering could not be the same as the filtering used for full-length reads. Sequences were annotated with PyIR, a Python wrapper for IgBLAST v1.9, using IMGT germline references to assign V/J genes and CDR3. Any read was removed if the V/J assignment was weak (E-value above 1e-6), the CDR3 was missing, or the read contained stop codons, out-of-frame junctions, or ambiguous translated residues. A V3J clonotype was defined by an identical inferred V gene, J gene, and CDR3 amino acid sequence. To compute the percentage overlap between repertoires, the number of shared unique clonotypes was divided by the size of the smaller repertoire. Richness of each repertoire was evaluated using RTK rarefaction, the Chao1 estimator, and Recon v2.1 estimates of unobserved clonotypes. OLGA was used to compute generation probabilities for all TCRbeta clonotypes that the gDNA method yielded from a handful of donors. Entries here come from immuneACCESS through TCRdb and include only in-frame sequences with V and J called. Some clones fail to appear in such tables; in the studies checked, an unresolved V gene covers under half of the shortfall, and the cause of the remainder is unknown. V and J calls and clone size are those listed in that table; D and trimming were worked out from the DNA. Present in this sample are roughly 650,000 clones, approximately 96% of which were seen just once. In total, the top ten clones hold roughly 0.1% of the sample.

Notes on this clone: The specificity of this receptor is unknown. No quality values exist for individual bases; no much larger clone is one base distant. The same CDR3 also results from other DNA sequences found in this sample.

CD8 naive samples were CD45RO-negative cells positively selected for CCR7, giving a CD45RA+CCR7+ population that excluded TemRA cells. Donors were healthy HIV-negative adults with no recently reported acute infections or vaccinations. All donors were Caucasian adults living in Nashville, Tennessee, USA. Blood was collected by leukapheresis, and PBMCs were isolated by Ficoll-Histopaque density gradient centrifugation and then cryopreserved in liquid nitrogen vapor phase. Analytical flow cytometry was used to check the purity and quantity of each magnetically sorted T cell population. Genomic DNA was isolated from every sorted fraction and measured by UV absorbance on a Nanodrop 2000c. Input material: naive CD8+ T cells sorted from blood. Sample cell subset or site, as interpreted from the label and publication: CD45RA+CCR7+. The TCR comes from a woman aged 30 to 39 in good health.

The CDR3 in this case is CASSFSNNEQFF. The DNA is TGTGCCAGCAGTTTTAGCAACAATGAGCAGTTCTTC. The chain is made from TRBV28 and TRBJ2-1, with the D segment identity uncertain. The CDR3 starts with the cysteine, ends with the phenylalanine, and has 12 residues. Only the CDR3 portion is preserved as DNA: 36 bases, with reading frame beginning at the first base. V drops 3 bases and J drops 5 bases, leaving 5 bases in between. CDR1 MDHEN and CDR2 SYDVKM were looked up in the germline V gene. The entire variable domain, with the stretches around the CDR3 drawn from the reference TRBV28 and TRBJ2-1 proteins, is DVKVTQSSRYLVKRTGEKVFLECVQDMDHENMFWYRQDPGLGLRLIYFSYDVKMKEKGDIPEGYSVSREKKERFSLILESASTNQTSMYLCASSFSNNEQFFGPGTRLTVL.